Shown below are 14 T cell receptor beta chains from a single sample sequenced in a study of blood T cells in healthy people across ages (dated by TCRdb to about 2015). Libraries came from 5' RACE. Instrument on record: Illumina HiSeq 2500. A second PCR of roughly 6 to 11 cycles was run with a J-beta primer mix and a sample-barcoded 5' primer. TCRdb's own reprocessing of the public reads used fastp at Q25 and MiXCR and kept productive beta chains. Duplicate CDR3 protein sequences are folded into a single record with the most common DNA and genes. This sample is represented by approximately 800,000 distinct CDR3 sequences; approximately 24% of them were singletons. The top ten clonotypes cover over 2.5% of the sample. This sample also appeared in a second study, on T cells of mothers and their children.

The sequencing sample was made of blood. The receptors shown here come from a boy younger than 18 in good health.

CDR3 in DNA: TGTGCCAGCAGTGGCCCGGGCCAAGAGACCCAGTACTTC. This encodes CASSGPGQETQYF. This rearrangement joins TRBV28 to TRBJ2-1; D uncertain. The DNA matches TRBJ2-5 better at its end, which makes the J call doubtful. Germline V gene sequence: CDR1 MDHEN, CDR2 SYDVKM. The CDR3 runs 13 residues.

This clonotype was recorded a few times. V gene TRBV9 combines with J gene TRBJ1-4; the match to TRBD1 covers 12 bases. CDR3 length: 15 residues. Germline V gene data show CDR1 as SGDLS and CDR2 as YYNGEE. With 3 bases clipped from V and 8 bases from J, the junction kept 5 bases outside the gene matches. CDR3 nucleotides: TGTGCCAGCAGCGGGGACAGGGGGCCGGGAGAAAAACTGTTTTTT. This translates into CASSGDRGPGEKLFF.

A few counts support this clonotype. The V gene is TRBV5-1, the J gene TRBJ1-6; D possibly corresponds to TRBD1 (5 bases). CDR1 SGHRS and CDR2 YFSETQ come from the germline V gene. The V and J ends lost 0 bases and 10 bases respectively, with 8 bases between them. The CDR3 has 13 amino acids. The CDR3, as DNA: TGCGCCAGCAGCTTGGATCAGGGATCACCCCTCCACTTT. Protein product: CASSLDQGSPLHF.

Only a few counts were recorded for this clonotype. J is TRBJ2-7 and V is TRBV18, with 7 bases matching TRBD1. The CDR3 spans 14 residues. Germline loops: CDR1 KGHSH, CDR2 LQKENI. Trimming at V came to 5 bases and at J to 3 bases, leaving 7 bases not matched to a gene. The CDR3: CASSTGQRSYEQYF. CDR3 DNA sequence: TGTGCCAGCTCAACGGGACAGCGAAGCTACGAGCAGTACTTC.

This clonotype was counted only a few times. The chain combines TRBV5-5 with TRBJ2-1, with TRBD1 matching 7 bases. V lost 6 bases, J lost 5 bases, and 11 bases stayed unmatched. The CDR3 has 15 residues. The germline CDR1 and CDR2 sequences are SGHKS and YYEKEE (reference sequence). The CDR3 region is CASTRTGRHDNEQFF. The CDR3 coding sequence is TGTGCCAGCACCAGGACAGGCCGGCATGACAATGAGCAGTTCTTC.

V and J are TRBV6-1 and TRBJ2-2, with a weak D call TRBD2 (6 bases). Trimming took off 10 bases at V and 1 base at J, with 13 bases between the two ends. The CDR3 is made up of 14 amino acids. In germline, CDR1 is MNHNS, CDR2 SASEGT. In DNA, the CDR3 is TGTGCCACCGCGGGGAGTTGGAACACCGGGGAGCTGTTTTTT. Amino acid sequence: CATAGSWNTGELFF.

The chain combines TRBV4-1 with TRBJ2-1; 11 bases match TRBD2. V dropped 7 bases and J dropped 1; count of bases not matched to a gene: 9. Germline V lookup: CDR1 MGHRA, CDR2 YSYEKL. The CDR3 spans 17 residues. CDR3 sequence reads: CASTIAGGPPSYNEQFF. Written as DNA, the CDR3 is TGCGCCAGCACGATAGCGGGGGGGCCCCCTTCCTACAATGAGCAGTTCTTC.

This clonotype was observed a handful of times. Likely a read error: the CDR3 ends without its conserved phenylalanine or tryptophan. The rearrangement uses TRBV4-1 and TRBJ1-5, with no clear D. Germline V lookup: CDR1 MGHRA, CDR2 YSYEKL. Trimming pared 2 bases from V and 10 bases from J, leaving 15 bases between. This CDR3 has 14 residues. In nucleotides, the CDR3 is TGCGCCAGCAGCCAATCCCTACTCAGTATTCCCCAGCATCTT. Protein sequence: CASSQSLLSIPQHL.

This chain links TRBV4-1 with TRBJ2-5, with 14 bases that match TRBD2. Germline lookup yields CDR1 MGHRA and CDR2 YSYEKL. Losses at the gene ends were 3 bases for V and 4 bases for J; bases not matched to a gene: 7. This CDR3 comprises 17 residues. In DNA form, the CDR3 reads TGCGCCAGCAGCCACCCGACTAGCGGGGGGGCGCGAGAGACCCAGTACTTC. Translated, it gives CASSHPTSGGARETQYF.

The gene calls are TRBV7-6 and TRBJ2-5; D assignment may be TRBD1 or TRBD2 (5 bases each). The CDR3 runs to 16 residues. CDR1 and CDR2 from the germline V gene are SGHVS and FNYEAQ. Trimming pared 1 base from V and 5 bases from J, leaving 17 bases between. The CDR3 spells CASSLGGVGDWETQYF. In nucleotides, the CDR3 is TGTGCCAGCAGCTTAGGTGGAGTGGGGGATTGGGAGACCCAGTACTTC.

This clonotype was seen a few times. The gene calls are TRBV29-1 and TRBJ1-2, with 12 bases aligning to TRBD1. J lost 4 bases, V lost 7 bases, and 25 bases had no gene match. CDR1 is SQVTM and CDR2 is ANQGSEA in the germline V gene. The CDR3 extends over 20 amino acids. The chain's CDR3 is CSATTLLGTGGHPSGYGYTF. As DNA, the CDR3 is TGCAGCGCAACAACCCTTCTGGGGACAGGGGGCCATCCCTCCGGCTATGGCTACACCTTC.

The chain joins TRBV7-2 to TRBJ2-5; 11 positions match TRBD2. The J call may be faulty, since TRBJ2-7 better matches the DNA end. Germline-derived CDR1 and CDR2 are SGHTA and FQGNSA. The CDR3 consists of 16 residues. CDR3 DNA: TGTGCCAGCAGCTTAGATGGGACTAGCGGAAACTACGAGCAGTACTTC. It encodes CASSLDGTSGNYEQYF.

The chain recombines TRBV4-1 with TRBJ2-1; 11 positions match TRBD1. With the DNA end fitting TRBJ2-7 better, the J assignment may be wrong. Germline CDR1 and CDR2: MGHRA and YSYEKL. This CDR3 has 16 amino acids. The CDR3, as DNA: TGCGCCAGCAGCCAAGAAGGGGGGACAGGGGGCTACGAGCAGTACTTC. Encoded protein: CASSQEGGTGGYEQYF.

The V call is TRBV12-3 or TRBV12-4, the J call TRBJ2-1; D is possibly TRBD1 or TRBD2 (5 bases each). The V end was cut by 0 bases, the J end by 7 bases, with 10 bases between. The CDR3 is made up of 14 amino acids. The CDR3 region is CASSLARGENEQFF. CDR3 coding DNA: TGTGCCAGCAGTTTAGCTAGAGGGGAGAATGAGCAGTTCTTC.